This entry is about one TCR beta chain. Antigen unknown. Profiled with immunoSEQ multiplex PCR; TCRdb holds only in-frame clones, not every one. Of roughly 140,000 clones listed, roughly nine tenths are singletons. This specimen comes from a study of cytomegalovirus exposure and HLA in healthy donors. Findings of the study overall: The study listed 164 cytomegalovirus-associated TCR beta chains.

From the roughly 120-subject validation cohort, which was separate from the roughly 610-subject first cohort, the donors were drawn. The source is a man between 18 and 35 years old in good health and CMV-seronegative. The sample consisted of PBMCs.

The CDR3 sequence is CASWGGGPGEQFF. The CDR3 DNA follows: TGTGCCAGCTGGGGGGGAGGGCCTGGGGAGCAGTTCTTC. The chain recombines TRBV27 with TRBJ2-1; 7 nucleotides line up with TRBD2. The germline gives CDR1 MNHEY, CDR2 SMNVEV (reference sequence). The CDR3 extends over 13 amino acids. Unmatched junction bases numbered 11, after V lost 8 bases and J lost 10 bases.